This TCR beta chain was sequenced in a study of cytomegalovirus exposure and HLA in healthy donors. Findings of the study overall: Diagnosis of cytomegalovirus status made by the classifier reportedly showed high specificity and sensitivity. Most TCR sequences showed up rarely, but some public TCRs showed up in many donors. The TCR clusters that emerged in the first cohort tended, a later analysis found, to co-occur in the 120 or so validation repertoires. Cytomegalovirus association was assigned to about 150 TCR beta chains.

This CDR3 is 15 amino acids long. V was clipped by 2 bases and J by 0 bases, with 10 bases between them. Germline assignment: CDR1 MDHEN and CDR2 SYDVKM. Generated by immunoSEQ multiplex PCR, the TCRdb table keeps only in-frame clones and is missing some. The data contain over 85,000 clones, around nine tenths of them singletons. As regards this clone: The target antigen is unknown.

The rearrangement links TRBV28 to TRBJ1-2; D remains unclear. This clonotype was sampled from a woman younger than 30 in good health and CMV-seronegative. Sequencing was carried out using PBMCs. The CDR3 sequence is CASSLVVVTNYGYTF. The CDR3 nucleotides read TGTGCCAGCAGTTTAGTCGTAGTTACTAACTATGGCTACACCTTC.